This T cell receptor (beta chain) was identified in a study of T cells in Graves' hyperthyroidism and ophthalmopathy. Thyroid ultrasound, orbital computed tomography, clinical symptoms, and serum thyroxine and TRAb underpinned diagnoses. The source of the PBMCs was over 8.5 ml of fresh peripheral blood. Germline values: CDR1 MNHNS, CDR2 SASEGT. Deletions cut 1 base from V and 0 bases from J, with 10 bases between. The CDR3 contains 15 residues. RNA transcripts were the template for amplifying TCR beta CDR3 regions. The primer set for the first-round RT-PCR of the TCR CDR3 was HTBI. TCRdb recomputed calls from the multiplex PCR reads with MiXCR, one row per CDR3 protein. Of 550,000 to 650,000 distinct CDR3 sequences listed, approximately 14% are singletons. This clonotype has ten or more counts.

The clonotype originates from a woman aged 40 to 55 with Graves' hyperthyroidism. Sequenced: blood. The V gene is TRBV6-1, the J gene TRBJ2-7; TRBD1 or TRBD2 may be the D gene (5 bases each). The CDR3, as DNA: TGTGCCAGCAGTGAAGTGTCAGGGAGCTCCTACGAGCAGTACTTC. Residues: CASSEVSGSSYEQYF.